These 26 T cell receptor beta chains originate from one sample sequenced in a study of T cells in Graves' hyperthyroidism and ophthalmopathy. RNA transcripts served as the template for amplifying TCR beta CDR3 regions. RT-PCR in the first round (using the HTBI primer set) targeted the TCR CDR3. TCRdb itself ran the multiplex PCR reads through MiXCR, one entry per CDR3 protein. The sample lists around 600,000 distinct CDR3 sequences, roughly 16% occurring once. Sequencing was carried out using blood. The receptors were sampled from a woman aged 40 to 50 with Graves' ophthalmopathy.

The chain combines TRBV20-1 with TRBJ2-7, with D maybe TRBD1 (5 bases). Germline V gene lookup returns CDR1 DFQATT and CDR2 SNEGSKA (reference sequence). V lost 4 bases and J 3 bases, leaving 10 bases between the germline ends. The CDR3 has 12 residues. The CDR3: CSANDRIYEQYF. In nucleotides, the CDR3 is TGCAGTGCTAATGACAGAATCTACGAGCAGTACTTC.

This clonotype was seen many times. The CDR3 loop reads CASSATDPDNEKLFF. The CDR3 bases are TGTGCCAGCAGCGCGACGGATCCGGATAATGAAAAACTGTTTTTT. The chain combines TRBV6-2 or TRBV6-3 with TRBJ1-4; no firm D call. This CDR3 comprises 15 residues. The germline gives CDR1 MNHEY, CDR2 SVGEGT. Trimming cost V 6 bases and J 4 bases, with 15 bases left between them.

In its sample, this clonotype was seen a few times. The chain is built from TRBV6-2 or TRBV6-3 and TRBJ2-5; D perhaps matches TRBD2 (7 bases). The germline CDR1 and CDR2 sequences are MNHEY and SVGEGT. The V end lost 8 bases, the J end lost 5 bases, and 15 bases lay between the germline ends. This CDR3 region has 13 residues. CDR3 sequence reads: CASGGGAGETQYF. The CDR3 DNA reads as TGTGCCAGCGGGGGGGGGGCAGGCGAGACCCAGTACTTC.

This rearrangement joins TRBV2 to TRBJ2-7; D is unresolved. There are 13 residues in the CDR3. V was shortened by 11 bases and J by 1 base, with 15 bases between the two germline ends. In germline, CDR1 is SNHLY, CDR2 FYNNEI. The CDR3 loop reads CASCKGVSYEQYF. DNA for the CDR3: TGTGCCTCATGTAAAGGAGTTTCCTACGAGCAGTACTTC.

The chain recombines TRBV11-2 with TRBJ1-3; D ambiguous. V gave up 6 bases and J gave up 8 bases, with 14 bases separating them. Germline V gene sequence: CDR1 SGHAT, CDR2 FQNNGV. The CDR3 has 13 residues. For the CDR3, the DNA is TGTGCCAGCAGGCCGACCGAGGAAGACACCATATATTTT. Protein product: CASRPTEEDTIYF.

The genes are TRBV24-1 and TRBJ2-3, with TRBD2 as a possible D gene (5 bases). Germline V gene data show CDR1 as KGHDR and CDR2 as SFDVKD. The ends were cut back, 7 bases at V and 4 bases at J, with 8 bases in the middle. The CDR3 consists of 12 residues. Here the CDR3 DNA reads TGTGCCACCAGCCCGGGGTCAGATACGCAGTATTTT. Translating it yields CATSPGSDTQYF.

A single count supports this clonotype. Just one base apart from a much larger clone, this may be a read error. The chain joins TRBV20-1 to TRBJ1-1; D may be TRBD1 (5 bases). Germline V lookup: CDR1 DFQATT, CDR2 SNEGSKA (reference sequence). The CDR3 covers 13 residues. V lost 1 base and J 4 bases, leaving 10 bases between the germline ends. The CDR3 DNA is TGCAGTGCTAGAGTCCCAGGGAGCACTGAAGCTTTCTTT. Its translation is CSARVPGSTEAFF.

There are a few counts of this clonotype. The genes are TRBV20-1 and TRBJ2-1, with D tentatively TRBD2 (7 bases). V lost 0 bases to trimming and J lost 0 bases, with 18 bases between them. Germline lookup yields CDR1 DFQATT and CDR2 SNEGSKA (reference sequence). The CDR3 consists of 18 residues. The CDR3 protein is CSARDTSGGQSSYNEQFF. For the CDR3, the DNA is TGCAGTGCTAGAGATACGTCGGGGGGCCAAAGCTCCTACAATGAGCAGTTCTTC.

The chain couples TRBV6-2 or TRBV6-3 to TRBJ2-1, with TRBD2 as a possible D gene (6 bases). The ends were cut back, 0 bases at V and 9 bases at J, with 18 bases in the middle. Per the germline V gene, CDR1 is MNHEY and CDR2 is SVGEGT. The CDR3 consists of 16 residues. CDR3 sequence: CASSYSTRPGVREQFF. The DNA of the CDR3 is TGTGCCAGCAGTTACTCGACTCGCCCGGGGGTACGTGAGCAGTTCTTC.

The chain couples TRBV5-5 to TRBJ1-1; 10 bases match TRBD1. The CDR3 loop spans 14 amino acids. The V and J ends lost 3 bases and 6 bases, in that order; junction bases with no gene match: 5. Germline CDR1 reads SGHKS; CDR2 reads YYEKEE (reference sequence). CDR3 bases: TGTGCCAGCAGCTGGGGACAGGGGTGGCCTGAAGCTTTCTTT. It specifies CASSWGQGWPEAFF.

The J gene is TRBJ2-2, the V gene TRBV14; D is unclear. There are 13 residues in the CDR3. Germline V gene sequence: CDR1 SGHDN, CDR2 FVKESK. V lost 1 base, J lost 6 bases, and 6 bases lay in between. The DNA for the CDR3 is TGTGCCAGCAGCCAAGGTTATGCCGGGGAGCTGTTTTTT. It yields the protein CASSQGYAGELFF.

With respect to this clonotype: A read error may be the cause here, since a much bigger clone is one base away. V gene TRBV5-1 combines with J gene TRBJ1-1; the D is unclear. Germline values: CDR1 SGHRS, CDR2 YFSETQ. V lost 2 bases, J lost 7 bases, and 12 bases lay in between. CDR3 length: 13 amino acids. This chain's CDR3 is CASSFVRDVEAFF. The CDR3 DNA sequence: TGCGCCAGCAGCTTTGTGAGGGATGTTGAAGCTTTCTTT.

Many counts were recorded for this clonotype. CDR3 in amino acids: CSAGGGRTEAFF. CDR3 DNA sequence: TGCAGTGCTGGGGGGGGGCGGACTGAAGCTTTCTTT. This chain links TRBV20-1 with TRBJ1-1; TRBD1 is a possible D gene (6 bases). In germline, CDR1 is DFQATT, CDR2 SNEGSKA (reference sequence). The CDR3 contains 12 residues. V was shortened by 5 bases and J by 5 bases, with 12 bases between the two germline ends.

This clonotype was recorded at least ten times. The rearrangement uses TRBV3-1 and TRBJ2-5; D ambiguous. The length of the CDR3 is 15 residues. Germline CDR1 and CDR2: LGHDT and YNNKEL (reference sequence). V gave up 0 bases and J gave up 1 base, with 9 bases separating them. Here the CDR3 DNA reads TGTGCCAGCAGCCAAGATCTGGCAGCCCAAGAGACCCAGTACTTC. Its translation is CASSQDLAAQETQYF.

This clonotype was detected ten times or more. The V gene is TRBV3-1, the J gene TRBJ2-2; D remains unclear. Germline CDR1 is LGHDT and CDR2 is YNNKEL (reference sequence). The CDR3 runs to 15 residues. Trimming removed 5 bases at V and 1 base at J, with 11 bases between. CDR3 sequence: CASSNSGRNTGELFF. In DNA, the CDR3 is TGTGCCAGCAGCAACTCCGGACGGAACACCGGGGAGCTGTTTTTT.

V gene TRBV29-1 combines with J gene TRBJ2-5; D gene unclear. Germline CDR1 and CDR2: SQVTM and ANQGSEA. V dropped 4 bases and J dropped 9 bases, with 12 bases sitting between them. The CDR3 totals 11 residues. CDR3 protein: CSVGLGQAQYF. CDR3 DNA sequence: TGCAGCGTTGGACTCGGCCAGGCCCAGTACTTC.

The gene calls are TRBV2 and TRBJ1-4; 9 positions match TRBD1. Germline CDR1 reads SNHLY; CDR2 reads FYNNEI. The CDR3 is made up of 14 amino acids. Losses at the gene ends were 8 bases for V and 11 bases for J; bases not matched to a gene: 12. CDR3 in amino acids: CASRTGTGLSKLFF. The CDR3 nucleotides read TGTGCCAGCCGAACCGGGACAGGGTTATCGAAACTGTTTTTT.

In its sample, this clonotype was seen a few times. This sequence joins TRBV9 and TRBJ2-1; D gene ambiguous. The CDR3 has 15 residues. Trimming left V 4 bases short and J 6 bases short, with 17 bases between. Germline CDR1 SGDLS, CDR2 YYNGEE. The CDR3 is CASSPTSSPLNEQFF. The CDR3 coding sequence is TGTGCCAGCAGCCCTACGAGTAGCCCCCTCAATGAGCAGTTCTTC. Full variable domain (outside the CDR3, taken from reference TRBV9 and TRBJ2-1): DSGVTQTPKHLITATGQRVTLRCSPRSGDLSVYWYQQSLDQGLQFLIQYYNGEERAKGNILERFSAQQFPDLHSELNLSSLELGDSALYFCASSPTSSPLNEQFFGPGTRLTVL.

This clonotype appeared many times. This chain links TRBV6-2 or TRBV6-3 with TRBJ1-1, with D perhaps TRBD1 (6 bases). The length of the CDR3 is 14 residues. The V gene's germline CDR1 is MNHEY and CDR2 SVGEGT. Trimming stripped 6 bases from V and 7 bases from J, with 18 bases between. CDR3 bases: TGTGCCAGCAGCAGGGAGGGGGGCAAGATTGAAGCTTTCTTT. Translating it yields CASSREGGKIEAFF.

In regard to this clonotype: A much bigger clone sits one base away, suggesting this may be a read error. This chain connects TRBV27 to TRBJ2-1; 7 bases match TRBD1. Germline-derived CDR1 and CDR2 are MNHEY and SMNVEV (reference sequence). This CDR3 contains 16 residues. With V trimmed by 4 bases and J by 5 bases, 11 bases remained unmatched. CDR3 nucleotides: TGTGCCAGCAGTTCACCCCAGCGACAGGGCCACAATGAGCAGTTCTTC. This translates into CASSSPQRQGHNEQFF.

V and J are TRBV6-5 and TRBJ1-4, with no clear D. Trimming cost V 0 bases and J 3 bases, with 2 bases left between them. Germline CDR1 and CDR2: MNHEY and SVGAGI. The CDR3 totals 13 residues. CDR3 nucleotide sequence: TGTGCCAGCAGTTACTCGGCTAATGAAAAACTGTTTTTT. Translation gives CASSYSANEKLFF.

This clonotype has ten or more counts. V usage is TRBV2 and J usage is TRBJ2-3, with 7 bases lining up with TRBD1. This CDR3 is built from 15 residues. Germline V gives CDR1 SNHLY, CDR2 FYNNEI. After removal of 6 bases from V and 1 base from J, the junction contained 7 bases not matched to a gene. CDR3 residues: CASRNDRVGTDTQYF. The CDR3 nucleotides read TGTGCCAGCAGAAACGACAGGGTAGGCACAGATACGCAGTATTTT. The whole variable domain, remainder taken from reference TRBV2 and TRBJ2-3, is EPEVTQTPSHQVTQMGQEVILRCVPISNHLYFYWYRQILGQKVEFLVSFYNNEISEKSEIFDDQFSVERPDGSNFTLKIRSTKLEDSAMYFCASRNDRVGTDTQYFGPGTRLTVL.

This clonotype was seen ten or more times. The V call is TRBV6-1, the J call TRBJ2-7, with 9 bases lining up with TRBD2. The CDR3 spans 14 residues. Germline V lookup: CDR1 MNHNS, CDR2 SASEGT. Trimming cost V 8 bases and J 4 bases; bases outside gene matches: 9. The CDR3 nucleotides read TGTGCCAGCTCAGCGGGGGCGGGAGGGTACGAGCAGTACTTC. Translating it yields CASSAGAGGYEQYF.

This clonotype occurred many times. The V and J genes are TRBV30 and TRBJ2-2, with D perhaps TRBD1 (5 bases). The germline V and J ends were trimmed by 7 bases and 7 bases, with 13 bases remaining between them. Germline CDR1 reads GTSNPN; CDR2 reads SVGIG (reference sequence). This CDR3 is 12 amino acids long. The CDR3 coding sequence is TGTGCCTCTACCAGGGATGGCGGGGAGCTGTTTTTT. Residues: CASTRDGGELFF.

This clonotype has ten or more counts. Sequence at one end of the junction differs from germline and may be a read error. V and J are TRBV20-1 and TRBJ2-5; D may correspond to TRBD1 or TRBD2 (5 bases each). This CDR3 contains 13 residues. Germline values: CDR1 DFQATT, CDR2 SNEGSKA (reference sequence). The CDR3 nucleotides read TGCAGTGCCAGAGGGACGGCTCGGGAGACCCAGTACTTC. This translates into CSARGTARETQYF.

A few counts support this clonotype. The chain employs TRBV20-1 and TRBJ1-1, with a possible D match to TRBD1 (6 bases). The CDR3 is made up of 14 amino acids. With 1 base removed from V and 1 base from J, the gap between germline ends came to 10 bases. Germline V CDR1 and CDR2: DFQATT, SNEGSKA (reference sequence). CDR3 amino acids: CSARVRGQNTEAFF. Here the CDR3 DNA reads TGCAGTGCTAGAGTACGGGGACAGAACACTGAAGCTTTCTTT.